The rows below give T cell receptor beta chains drawn from one sample of a study of shared clonotypes between healthy human individuals. Sequencing was performed with immunoSEQ multiplex PCR; in TCRdb, only in-frame clones are kept and a portion is missing. The sample carries roughly 1,000,000 clones, approximately 78% recorded once. Input material: memory CD4+ T cells from PBMCs. These receptors all come from a man aged 18 to 29 in good health. Some clones in this sample may be carry-over from other donors' samples. Each CDR3 is given with its conserved first and last residue. The order of the fields is CDR3 length, J gene, V gene, D gene, clone size, CDR3 DNA, CDR3 protein. D genes are given only for firm matches. Not every row has a clone size; where given, it reads once, few, many or a size class.

>14|TRBJ1-2|TRBV25-1|.|.
TGTGCCAGCAGTGAAAGGGGGGCCCTCTATGGCTACACCTTC
CASSERGALYGYTF
>16|TRBJ2-1|TRBV15|.|.
TGTGCCACCAGCAGACAATGGACTAACCCAGATTGGGAGCAGTTCTTC
CATSRQWTNPDWEQFF
>14|TRBJ2-1|TRBV7-9|TRBD1|.
TGTGCCAGCAGCACGACAGGGGCTCTTGGTGAGCAGTTCTTC
CASSTTGALGEQFF
>15|TRBJ1-4|TRBV5-1|.|.
TGCGCCAGCAGCGGGAGTCCAGGGGTATATGAAAAACTGTTTTTT
CASSGSPGVYEKLFF
>12|TRBJ1-1|TRBV28|TRBD1|.
TGTGCCAGCAGTCCACAGGGGGCTGAAGCTTTCTTT
CASSPQGAEAFF
>14|TRBJ2-4|TRBV19|.|.
TGTGCCAGTAGAACTACAGGGGGGGTAAACATTCAGTACTTC
CASRTTGGVNIQYF
>14|TRBJ2-5|TRBV25-1|.|.
TGTGCCAGCAGTGAAACCCAGTACCAAGAGACCCAGTACTTC
CASSETQYQETQYF
>15|TRBJ1-1|TRBV5-6|.|once
TGTGCCAGCAGCACTCTACAGGGCATGAACACTGAAGCTTTCTTT
CASSTLQGMNTEAFF
>14|TRBJ1-5|TRBV30|TRBD1|once
TGTGCCTGGAGGATGAGGGGGCATAGTCAGCCCCAGCATTTT
CAWRMRGHSQPQHF
>16|TRBJ2-6|TRBV11-1|.|many
TGTGCCAGCATCTCCCGGAACAGGTCTGGGGCCAACGTCCTGACTTTC
CASISRNRSGANVLTF
>15|TRBJ2-1|TRBV18|.|.
TGTGCCAGCTCACCACCGCAGAAGCCTTACAATGAGCAGTTCTTC
CASSPPQKPYNEQFF
>16|TRBJ2-2|TRBV7-8|TRBD1|.
TGTGCCAGCAGCTTGGTCAGGGGGCCTCCCCCCGGGGAGCTGTTTTTT
CASSLVRGPPPGELFF
>11|TRBJ2-3|TRBV29-1|TRBD2|.
TGCAGCGTTGACGGGGGGGGTACGCAGTATTTT
CSVDGGGTQYF
>13|TRBJ2-2|TRBV7-2|.|.
TGTGCCAGCAGCTCAACTGGGGCGGGGGAGCTGTTTTTT
CASSSTGAGELFF
>15|TRBJ2-1|TRBV5-6|.|.
TGTGCCAGCAGCTTGGGGGCCATTTCTTACAATGAGCAGTTCTTC
CASSLGAISYNEQFF
>13|TRBJ1-1|TRBV7-3|TRBD1|few
TGTGCCAGCAGCCCGAGACAGGGCCCTGAAGCTTTCTTT
CASSPRQGPEAFF
>14|TRBJ2-5|TRBV5-1|TRBD1|once
TGCGCCAGCAAACAGGGGCCCCTGCGTGGGACCCAGTACTTC
CASKQGPLRGTQYF
>10|TRBJ2-5|TRBV7-3|.|.
TGTGCCAGCAGCTTAGAGACCCAGTACTTC
CASSLETQYF
>18|TRBJ2-6|TRBV5-4|TRBD1|.
TGTGCCAGCAGCCCCAGGACAGGGACGGGGTCTGGGGCCAACGTCCTGACTTTC
CASSPRTGTGSGANVLTF
>14|TRBJ1-5|TRBV19|.|.
TGTGCCAGTAGGTTAAACAGGGCTAATCAGCCCCAGCATTTT
CASRLNRANQPQHF
>14|TRBJ2-3|TRBV6-6|.|.
TGTGCCAGCAGTTACGCTAGGACCTGGGATACGCAGTATTTT
CASSYARTWDTQYF
>16|TRBJ1-3|TRBV7-2|.|few
TGTGCCAGCAGCTTAGGGGCCGCGGGCTCTGGAAACACCATATATTTT
CASSLGAAGSGNTIYF
>13|TRBJ2-5|TRBV2|.|.
TGTGCCAGCAGTGAGCAGGGGGGAGAGACCCAGTACTTC
CASSEQGGETQYF
>10|TRBJ2-1|TRBV27|.|.
TGTGCCAGCAGATACAATGAGCAGTTCTTC
CASRYNEQFF
>14|TRBJ1-5|TRBV2|.|.
TGTGCCAGCAGTGACGGGGGTGGGAATCAGCCCCAGCATTTT
CASSDGGGNQPQHF
>15|TRBJ2-2|TRBV7-8|TRBD1|.
TGTGCCAGCAGCACCTACAGGGGGGACACCGGGGAGCTGTTTTTT
CASSTYRGDTGELFF
>13|TRBJ1-5|TRBV4-3|.|.
TGCGCCAGCAGCCAAGGTAGCAATCAGCCCCAGCATTTT
CASSQGSNQPQHF
>13|TRBJ2-2|TRBV7-2|.|few
TGTGCCAGCAGCTTAGCCGGATCCGGGGAGCTGTTTTTT
CASSLAGSGELFF
>16|TRBJ2-5|TRBV5-4|TRBD1|once
TGTGCCAGCAGCTGGACAGGGACAACTTCACAAGAGACCCAGTACTTC
CASSWTGTTSQETQYF
>11|TRBJ1-1|TRBV19|.|.
TGTGCCAGTAACCGAGGCAGTGAAGCTTTCTTT
CASNRGSEAFF
>15|TRBJ1-4|TRBV5-1|.|.
TGCGCCAGCAGCTTGGCCCAGCACGTTAATGAAAAACTGTTTTTT
CASSLAQHVNEKLFF
>15|TRBJ2-1|TRBV5-6|.|.
TGTGCCAGCAGCTTGAGCCGGGACAACTACAATGAGCAGTTCTTC
CASSLSRDNYNEQFF
>11|TRBJ1-1|TRBV20-1|.|.
TGCAGTGCTAGGGAGACACATGAAGCTTTCTTT
CSARETHEAFF
>16|TRBJ2-3|TRBV5-1|.|.
TGCGCCAGCACCCTGGGGGCCAAATCTAGCACAGATACGCAGTATTTT
CASTLGAKSSTDTQYF
>12|TRBJ2-5|TRBV6-1|.|.
TGTGCCAGCAGTCCCCTCCTTGAGACCCAGTACTTC
CASSPLLETQYF
>11|TRBJ1-1|TRBV20-1|.|.
TGCAGTGCTATCGCCCACACTGAAGCTTTCTTT
CSAIAHTEAFF
>17|TRBJ2-5|TRBV11-3|TRBD2|few
TGTGCCAGCAGCTCCCGGAGTAGCGGGAGGTTCCAAGAGACCCAGTACTTC
CASSSRSSGRFQETQYF
>14|TRBJ2-2|TRBV5-1|.|.
TGCGCCAGCAGCTCCAGGGGGGACACCGGGGAGCTGTTTTTT
CASSSRGDTGELFF
>16|TRBJ2-1|TRBV9|TRBD2|.
TGTGCCAGCAGCGTAGCCAGCCTAGCGGGAGCGGGTGAGCAGTTCTTC
CASSVASLAGAGEQFF
>15|TRBJ1-5|TRBV9|.|many
TGTGCCAGCAGCGTAGAGGGGAATAGCAATCAGCCCCAGCATTTT
CASSVEGNSNQPQHF
>15|TRBJ2-1|TRBV11-3|.|.
TGTGCCAGCAGCGAAGAAGGAGCCGGTTACAATGAGCAGTTCTTC
CASSEEGAGYNEQFF
>13|TRBJ2-7|TRBV30|TRBD2|few
TGTGCCTGGAAGCGGGGCCCGTACTACGAGCAGTACTTC
CAWKRGPYYEQYF
>14|TRBJ1-2|TRBV7-2|TRBD1|.
TGTGCCAGCAGCCCTGGGACAGCTTCCTATGGCTACACCTTC
CASSPGTASYGYTF
>14|TRBJ2-7|TRBV6-6|TRBD2|many
TGTGCCAGCAGTTACGAGCGGGGAGGCTACGAGCAGTACTTC
CASSYERGGYEQYF
>15|TRBJ1-2|TRBV4-3|.|.
TGCGCCAGCAGCCAAGATCAATGGACAGACTATGGCTACACCTTC
CASSQDQWTDYGYTF
>15|TRBJ1-3|TRBV7-2|.|.
TGTGCCAGCAGCGTCGACTCTCGGACTGGAGACACCATATATTTT
CASSVDSRTGDTIYF
>17|TRBJ2-7|TRBV5-1|.|.
TGCGCCAGCAGCTTCTCCGGGACAAGGGAAGGGGGCTACGAGCAGTACTTC
CASSFSGTREGGYEQYF
>15|TRBJ2-1|TRBV10-1|.|once
TGCGCCAGCAGTGAACGGATTGGGCTATTGGATGAGCAGTTCTTC
CASSERIGLLDEQFF
>14|TRBJ2-1|TRBV5-4|.|.
TGTGCCAGCAGCTTATCTACGATAGGCAATGAGCAGTTCTTC
CASSLSTIGNEQFF
>15|TRBJ2-1|TRBV7-7|TRBD2|.
TGTGCCAGCAGCCCTCTAGCGGGAGGGCCCGATGAGCAGTTCTTC
CASSPLAGGPDEQFF
>15|TRBJ1-4|TRBV6-1|.|.
TGTGCCAGCAGACGTGTCGAAGGAAGTGTCGAAAAACTGTTTTTT
CASRRVEGSVEKLFF